The next 20 T cell receptor beta chains were all read from a single sample in a study of blood T cell repertoires in COVID-19. Assay used: immunoSEQ multiplex PCR; TCRdb lists only in-frame clones, some missing. The sample lists roughly 360,000 clones; approximately 80% were seen once. Sequenced: peripheral blood. These TCRs come from a human donor with acute or convalescent COVID-19. The donor label of this sample is uncertain.

The V and J genes are TRBV7-8 and TRBJ2-1; tentative D call: TRBD1 (6 bases). The CDR3 covers 14 residues. Per germline, CDR1 SGHVS and CDR2 FQNEAQ. The V and J ends lost 1 base and 4 bases respectively, with 8 bases between them. CDR3 residues: CASSLGGQYNEQFF. CDR3 bases: TGTGCCAGCAGCTTAGGAGGACAGTACAATGAGCAGTTCTTC.

The chain has TRBV19 and TRBJ2-7; the D gene is possibly TRBD2 (6 bases). V gave up 5 bases and J gave up 5 bases, with 25 bases separating them. Germline CDR1 and CDR2: LNHDA and SQIVND (reference sequence). The CDR3 loop spans 17 amino acids. The CDR3 here is CASSPRGTGANLHEQYF. In DNA, the CDR3 is TGTGCCAGTAGTCCGCGTGGGACTGGCGCGAATCTACACGAGCAGTACTTC. Drawing the rest from reference TRBV19 and TRBJ2-7, the complete variable domain is DGGITQSPKYLFRKEGQNVTLSCEQNLNHDAMYWYRQDPGQGLRLIYYSQIVNDFQKGDIAEGYSVSREKKESFPLTVTSAQKNPTAFYLCASSPRGTGANLHEQYFGPGTRLTVT.

The chain uses TRBV6-5 and TRBJ1-4, with D perhaps matching TRBD1 (6 bases). Deletions cut 5 bases from V and 1 base from J, with 11 bases between. The CDR3 contains 15 residues. Germline CDR1 reads MNHEY; CDR2 reads SVGAGI. The CDR3 sequence: CASSRTQGTNEKLFF. CDR3 sequence (DNA): TGTGCCAGCAGTCGAACACAGGGAACTAATGAAAAACTGTTTTTT.

This chain uses TRBV7-9 with TRBJ2-6; TRBD1 agrees at 8 bases. V was clipped by 5 bases and J by 1 base; unmatched bases: 1. CDR1 and CDR2 from the germline V gene are SEHNR and FQNEAQ (reference sequence). The CDR3 extends over 15 amino acids. The CDR3 spells CASSRTGSGANVLTF. The CDR3, as DNA: TGTGCCAGCAGCCGGACAGGGTCTGGGGCCAACGTCCTGACTTTC.

On this clone: Other DNA variants within this sample encode the same CDR3. The chain links TRBV19 to TRBJ1-1; D is undetermined. Trimming cost V 3 bases and J 0 bases, with 5 bases left between them. Germline V gene data show CDR1 as LNHDA and CDR2 as SQIVND (reference sequence). There are 13 residues in the CDR3. As DNA, the CDR3 is TGTGCCAGTAGTATGTTCTTGAACACTGAAGCTTTCTTT. This sequence encodes CASSMFLNTEAFF.

The J gene is TRBJ1-2, the V gene TRBV6-5; TRBD1 is a possible D gene (6 bases). CDR3 size: 13 residues. Trimming cost V 8 bases and J 4 bases, with 14 bases left between them. Per germline, CDR1 MNHEY and CDR2 SVGAGI. The CDR3 DNA sequence: TGTGCCAGCGCCCTAGAACAGGGCTATGGCTACACCTTC. Translating gives CASALEQGYGYTF.

The chain is built from TRBV3-1 (or the pseudogene TRBV3-2) and TRBJ1-2; D not resolved. V gave up 2 bases and J gave up 7 bases, with 11 bases separating them. The CDR3 has 13 residues. Germline assignment: CDR1 LGHDT and CDR2 YNNKEL (reference sequence). CDR3 protein: CASSQTDTAGYTF. The CDR3 DNA is TGTGCCAGCAGCCAAACCGACACGGCTGGCTACACCTTC.

V gene TRBV30 combines with J gene TRBJ1-1; no definite D call. The germline V and J ends were trimmed by 2 bases and 1 base, with 11 bases remaining between them. The CDR3 covers 14 residues. Germline V CDR1 and CDR2: GTSNPN, SVGIG (reference sequence). DNA for the CDR3: TGTGCCTGGAGTACCGGGGTCTCGAACACTGAAGCTTTCTTT. Its translation: CAWSTGVSNTEAFF.

The chain is built from TRBV5-1 and TRBJ2-5; D may be TRBD2 (6 bases). Germline CDR1 is SGHRS and CDR2 is YFSETQ. CDR3 length: 14 amino acids. Trimming removed 2 bases from V and 4 bases from J, with 12 bases in between. The CDR3 DNA sequence: TGCGCCAGCAGCTTCAGGACTATCACAGAGACCCAGTACTTC. Translated: CASSFRTITETQYF. Drawing the rest from reference TRBV5-1 and TRBJ2-5, the complete variable domain is KAGVTQTPRYLIKTRGQQVTLSCSPISGHRSVSWYQQTPGQGLQFLFEYFSETQRNKGNFPGRFSGRQFSNSRSEMNVSTLELGDSALYLCASSFRTITETQYFGPGTRLLVL.

DNA of the CDR3: TGTGCCAGCAGTTCCATATATGGACAGCTATTTAATGAAAAACTGTTTTTT. Encoded protein: CASSSIYGQLFNEKLFF. The chain recombines TRBV6-2 or TRBV6-3 with TRBJ1-4; possibly TRBD1 for D (6 bases). CDR1 is MNHEY and CDR2 is SVGEGT in the germline V gene. V was trimmed by 4 bases and J by 4 bases, leaving 19 bases between them. This CDR3 has 17 residues.

The rearrangement joins TRBV4-2 to TRBJ1-2, with a tentative D call TRBD1 (6 bases). V was trimmed by 4 bases and J by 4 bases, leaving 16 bases between them. Germline CDR1 is LGHNA and CDR2 is YNFKEQ. The CDR3 loop spans 15 amino acids. The CDR3 loop reads CASSRTDSLGYGYTF. The CDR3 nucleotides are TGTGCCAGCAGCCGGACGGACAGTTTGGGCTATGGCTACACCTTC.

The chain employs TRBV15 and TRBJ2-7; 7 bases match TRBD1. CDR3 length: 15 amino acids. Germline V gene data show CDR1 as LNHNV and CDR2 as YYDKDF (reference sequence). V lost 6 bases and J lost 1; bases outside the gene matches: 9. CDR3 in amino acids: CATSRQGAASYEQYF. The CDR3 DNA follows: TGTGCCACCAGTCGACAGGGTGCCGCTTCCTACGAGCAGTACTTC.

V usage is TRBV5-5 and J usage is TRBJ2-1; 9 bases map to TRBD1. The ends lost 0 bases at V and 4 bases at J; junction bases unmatched: 2. Germline CDR1 and CDR2: SGHKS and YYEKEE (reference sequence). The CDR3 spans 15 residues. CDR3: CASSLAGTGYNEQFF. The CDR3 DNA reads TGTGCCAGCAGCTTGGCCGGGACAGGGTACAATGAGCAGTTCTTC.

The chain carries TRBV5-4 and TRBJ2-5, with 8 nucleotides matching TRBD2. Trimming cost V 0 bases and J 3 bases; bases outside gene matches: 10. Germline CDR1 SGHNT, CDR2 YYREEE (reference sequence). The CDR3 covers 17 residues. For the CDR3, the DNA is TGTGCCAGCAGCTTGGGCGGGGGGCGAATTGGGGAAGAGACCCAGTACTTC. Residues: CASSLGGGRIGEETQYF.

This chain links TRBV29-1 with TRBJ1-6; no clear D gene. CDR3 length equals 17 residues. The germline CDR1 and CDR2 sequences are SQVTM and ANQGSEA. V lost 6 bases, J lost 0 bases, and 18 bases lay in between. This chain's CDR3 is CSVVKTTVSSYNSPLHF. CDR3 nucleotide sequence: TGCAGCGTCGTCAAAACCACTGTGAGCTCCTATAATTCACCCCTCCACTTT. The variable domain in full, completed from reference TRBV29-1 and TRBJ1-6, reads SAVISQKPSRDICQRGTSLTIQCQVDSQVTMMFWYRQQPGQSLTLIATANQGSEATYESGFVIDKFPISRPNLTFSTLTVSNMSPEDSSIYLCSVVKTTVSSYNSPLHFGNGTRLTVT.

V is TRBV30 and J is TRBJ2-1, with a weak D call TRBD1 (6 bases). CDR1 GTSNPN and CDR2 SVGIG come from the germline V gene (reference sequence). Trimming stripped 4 bases from V and 2 bases from J, with 18 bases between. The CDR3 length is 16 residues. CDR3 nucleotides: TGTGCCTGGAAAAGCTGGCTCAGGGGCGCCTACAATGAGCAGTTCTTC. Protein: CAWKSWLRGAYNEQFF. The full variable domain, rest sourced from reference TRBV30 and TRBJ2-1, is SQTIHQWPATLVQPVGSPLSLECTVEGTSNPNLYWYRQAAGRGLQLLFYSVGIGQISSEVPQNLSASRPQDRQFILSSKKLLLSDSGFYLCAWKSWLRGAYNEQFFGPGTRLTVL.

The chain uses TRBV4-1 and TRBJ1-5, with TRBD1 matching over 8 bases. Germline V gene lookup returns CDR1 MGHRA and CDR2 YSYEKL. CDR3 length: 17 residues. Trimming removed 1 base from V and 2 bases from J; junction bases left unmatched: 7. The CDR3 DNA follows: TGCGCCAGCAGCCAAGCGTTATCAGGGGGCGGCAATCAGCCCCAGCATTTT. Its protein is CASSQALSGGGNQPQHF.

This chain joins TRBV5-1 and TRBJ2-7, with D possibly being TRBD2 (5 bases). CDR1 is SGHRS, CDR2 YFSETQ, per germline. Trimming removed 2 bases from V and 4 bases from J, with 13 bases in between. This CDR3 region has 14 residues. This CDR3 is CASSFSGRYYEQYF. Here the CDR3 DNA reads TGCGCCAGCAGCTTTTCTGGGAGATATTACGAGCAGTACTTC.

V and J are TRBV5-5 and TRBJ1-1; TRBD1 is a possible D gene (5 bases). CDR3 length: 14 amino acids. The V gene lost 3 bases and the J gene lost 0 bases, with 9 bases spanning the gap. CDR1 SGHKS and CDR2 YYEKEE come from the germline V gene (reference sequence). CDR3 coding DNA: TGTGCCAGCAGCTCCCGGGGGATGAACACTGAAGCTTTCTTT. Protein sequence: CASSSRGMNTEAFF. The full variable domain, with the rest looked up from reference TRBV5-5 and TRBJ1-1, is DAGVTQSPTHLIKTRGQQVTLRCSPISGHKSVSWYQQVLGQGPQFIFQYYEKEERGRGNFPDRFSARQFPNYSSELNVNALLLGDSALYLCASSSRGMNTEAFFGQGTRLTVV.

This chain joins TRBV2 and TRBJ2-7, with D possibly TRBD1 on 6 matching bases. Germline CDR1 is SNHLY and CDR2 is FYNNEI. The CDR3 spans 15 residues. V was pared by 1 base and J by 2 bases, with 12 bases between. CDR3 in DNA: TGTGCCAGCAGTGAAGTAGGGACACTTACCTACGAGCAGTACTTC. This codes for CASSEVGTLTYEQYF.